This T cell receptor beta chain originates from a study of shared T cell receptors in the human thymus. The repertoire was sequenced with immunoSEQ multiplex PCR; TCRdb's copy has only in-frame clones and lacks some. The profile covers around 730,000 clones, with approximately 85% appearing a single time and 0.0095% to 0.011% taken by the ten largest. CDR1 and CDR2 from the germline V gene are SGHRS and YFSETQ. This CDR3 is 19 amino acids long. Trimming cost V 4 bases and J 3 bases, with 28 bases left between them. The data were also submitted as part of a second study, on human thymus T cells. From that report: Donors consisted of healthy Finnish infants (having corrective surgery for congenital heart defects). Thymic material originated from resections removed in the course of corrective heart surgery. V and J gene usage appeared biased in thymic and blood repertoires.

Specimen: thymocytes. The receptor's source is a girl under three years old with a congenital heart defect. V usage is TRBV5-1 and J usage is TRBJ1-2; D is perhaps TRBD1 (6 bases). CDR3 nucleotide sequence: TGCGCCAGCAGCCTAAGACCATACCAAGGACAGACCTATGACTATGGCTACACCTTC. Its protein is CASSLRPYQGQTYDYGYTF.